This T cell receptor (beta chain) was recovered during a study of T cells after yellow fever vaccination. V was pared by 3 bases and J by 5 bases, with 11 bases between. The CDR3 is 13 amino acids. This clonotype was detected only a few times. TCRdb re-called the 5' RACE reads through MiXCR, storing one row per CDR3 protein. This sample has roughly 310,000 distinct CDR3 sequences, with roughly 9.4% found just once. This chain links TRBV12-3 or TRBV12-4 with TRBJ2-7, with D maybe TRBD2 (6 bases). This receptor was identified in a young man who received the YFV17D yellow fever vaccine. Sequencing was performed on PBMCs, taken on the day of the first yellow fever vaccination. The CDR3 coding sequence is TGTGCCAGCAGTTTCTTCGGGGGAAACGAGCAGTACTTC. Translation gives CASSFFGGNEQYF.